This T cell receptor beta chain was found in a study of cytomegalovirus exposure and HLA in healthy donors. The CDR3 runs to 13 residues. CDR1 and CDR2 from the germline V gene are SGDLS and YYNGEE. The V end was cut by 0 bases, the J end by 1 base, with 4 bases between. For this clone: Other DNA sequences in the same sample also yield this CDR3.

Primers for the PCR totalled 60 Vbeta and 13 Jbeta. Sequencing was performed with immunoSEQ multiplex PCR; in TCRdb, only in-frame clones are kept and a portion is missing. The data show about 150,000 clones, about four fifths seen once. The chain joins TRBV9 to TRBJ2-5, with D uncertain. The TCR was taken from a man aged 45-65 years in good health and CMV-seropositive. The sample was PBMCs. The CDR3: CASSVDSQETQYF. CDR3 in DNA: TGTGCCAGCAGCGTAGACAGCCAAGAGACCCAGTACTTC.